The 13 T cell receptor beta chains listed next were all sequenced from one sample in a study of response to subunit inactivated influenza vaccine. TCRdb itself ran the RT-PCR reads through MiXCR, one entry per CDR3 protein. The sample carries roughly 290,000 distinct CDR3 sequences, 21% recorded once. The specimen was PBMCs from blood, collected less than 22 months after vaccination. The origin of the receptors is a man in his fifties or sixties who received an inactivated influenza vaccine.

This sequence joins TRBV7-9 and TRBJ2-3; unclear D gene. CDR1 and CDR2 (germline): SEHNR, FQNEAQ (reference sequence). V lost 6 bases and J 4 bases, leaving 17 bases between the germline ends. There are 15 residues in the CDR3. The CDR3 DNA sequence: TGTGCCAGCAGACCTAGGAGCGAGCTCCCAGATACGCAGTATTTT. This translates into CASRPRSELPDTQYF.

V usage is TRBV25-1 and J usage is TRBJ2-7; the D is unclear. This CDR3 has 11 residues. The germline V gene has CDR1 MGHDK and CDR2 SYGVNS. V lost 6 bases and J lost 5, with 8 bases in between. CDR3 nucleotide sequence: TGTGCCAGCAGCCTGGTAAACGAGCAGTACTTC. This translates into CASSLVNEQYF.

The rearrangement links TRBV27 to TRBJ1-6; TRBD1 matches 8 bases. Germline CDR1 and CDR2: MNHEY and SMNVEV (reference sequence). This CDR3 contains 14 residues. The V gene end was trimmed by 3 bases and the J gene end by 9 bases; junction bases not matched to a gene: 4. CDR3 DNA sequence: TGTGCCAGCAGTTTCAAGGACAGGGTTTCACCCCTCCACTTT. It encodes CASSFKDRVSPLHF.

This clonotype was detected only a few times. The V and J genes are TRBV30 and TRBJ1-2; D is uncertain. Germline CDR1 and CDR2: GTSNPN and SVGIG (reference sequence). V was shortened by 2 bases and J by 3 bases, with 7 bases between the two germline ends. This CDR3 has 12 residues. CDR3: CAWSPGDYGYTF. Written as DNA, the CDR3 is TGTGCCTGGAGTCCGGGTGACTATGGCTACACCTTC.

The J gene is TRBJ1-2, the V gene TRBV4-3, with D maybe TRBD1 (6 bases). CDR1 LGHNA and CDR2 YSLEER come from the germline V gene. The CDR3 totals 14 residues. V was cut by 0 bases and J by 6 bases, with 11 bases left in between. CDR3 in amino acids: CASSQDGGAHGYTF. The CDR3 bases are TGCGCCAGCAGCCAAGATGGGGGGGCGCATGGCTACACCTTC.

The table lists this clonotype with a few counts. The chain links TRBV10-3 to TRBJ1-1; 7 nucleotides agree with TRBD1. The CDR3 has 17 residues. Looked up from germline, CDR1 is ENHRY and CDR2 is SYGVKD. Unmatched junction bases numbered 14, after V lost 7 bases and J lost 0 bases. For the CDR3, the DNA is TGTGCCATCACAGATACCGGGACAGAGAAGATGAACACTGAAGCTTTCTTT. The encoded protein is CAITDTGTEKMNTEAFF.

This clonotype was seen only a few times. The rearrangement uses TRBV7-2 and TRBJ1-1; no firm D call. CDR1 and CDR2 from the germline V gene are SGHTA and FQGNSA. This CDR3 region has 13 residues. V was pared by 5 bases and J by 6 bases, with 13 bases between. For the CDR3, the DNA is TGTGCCAGCAGCCTCCTGGGAATCGCTGAAGCTTTCTTT. This sequence encodes CASSLLGIAEAFF.

In its sample, this clonotype was seen a few times. The chain carries TRBV20-1 and TRBJ1-2; D gene unclear. V lost 3 bases to trimming and J lost 4 bases, with 12 bases between them. This CDR3 has 13 amino acids. Germline V lookup: CDR1 DFQATT, CDR2 SNEGSKA (reference sequence). In DNA, the CDR3 is TGCAGTGCTAGCGTCACGGCAGGCTATGGCTACACCTTC. Translation: CSASVTAGYGYTF.

The CDR3 DNA reads TGTGCCAGCTCACGCTTAAACCCCGACAATGAGCAGTTCTTC. Protein sequence: CASSRLNPDNEQFF. The chain links TRBV18 to TRBJ2-1; no reliable D call. This CDR3 has 14 amino acids. Germline loops: CDR1 KGHSH, CDR2 LQKENI. V shed 4 bases and J shed 5 bases, with 12 bases lying between them.

This clonotype was counted once. V usage is TRBV11-2 and J usage is TRBJ2-3; D is possibly TRBD2 (7 bases). V lost 2 bases and J lost 4, with 25 bases in between. The CDR3 has 19 residues. Germline CDR1 is SGHAT and CDR2 is FQNNGV. CDR3 nucleotide sequence: TGTGCCAGCAGCTTAAGATCTGGGCCCGGGCGGGGGCAAGCAGATACGCAGTATTTT. This codes for CASSLRSGPGRGQADTQYF.

The gene calls are TRBV5-6 and TRBJ2-5; the D gene is possibly TRBD1 (6 bases). Germline V gives CDR1 SGHDT, CDR2 YYEEEE. V was shortened by 4 bases and J by 1 base, with 20 bases between the two germline ends. The CDR3 covers 17 residues. CDR3 bases: TGTGCCAGCAGCCCCGACCCCGGGACACCTACCCAAGAGACCCAGTACTTC. Its translation: CASSPDPGTPTQETQYF.

This clonotype was observed a handful of times. The chain is built from TRBV15 and TRBJ1-5, with D possibly being TRBD1 (6 bases). CDR1 and CDR2 from the germline V gene are LNHNV and YYDKDF (reference sequence). The CDR3 has 18 residues. Trimming pared 0 bases from V and 6 bases from J, leaving 21 bases between. The CDR3 bases are TGTGCCACCAGCAGAGACCGCAGGGACATTGCCCTTACTCAGCCCCAGCATTTT. Translation gives CATSRDRRDIALTQPQHF.

CDR3 amino acids: CASSRGQSSGNTIYF. The CDR3 region has the DNA TGTGCCAGCAGCCGGGGACAGAGCTCTGGAAACACCATATATTTT. The chain recombines TRBV6-1 with TRBJ1-3; TRBD1 matches at 7 bases. The germline V gene encodes CDR1 MNHNS and CDR2 SASEGT. After removal of 6 bases from V and 0 bases from J, the junction contained 5 bases not matched to a gene. This CDR3 has 15 residues.